The clone carrying this T cell receptor beta chain has a count of ten or more. Its antigen is not known. Uncontrolled infections, other autoimmune diseases, pregnancy or lactation led to exclusion of patients. From more than 9 ml of fresh peripheral blood, PBMCs were isolated. This CDR3 contains 13 residues. Germline-derived CDR1 and CDR2 are SGHVS and FQNEAQ. Deletions cut 5 bases from V and 3 bases from J, with 11 bases between. The data stem from a study of T cells in Graves' hyperthyroidism and ophthalmopathy. Study-wide points: Appearing also in blood were most of the thyroid clonotypes expanded above 0.001.

Amplified regions were TCR beta CDR3 sequences from RNA transcripts. A set of HTBI primers served as the primers for a first-round RT-PCR of the TCR CDR3. Each CDR3 protein is one row after TCRdb ran MiXCR on the multiplex PCR reads. Seen here are 300,000 to 450,000 distinct CDR3 sequences, approximately 15% observed once, and the top ten hold under 25%. The genes are TRBV7-8 and TRBJ2-7; D gene unclear. The origin of this receptor is a man younger than 45 with Graves' hyperthyroidism that later progressed to Graves' ophthalmopathy. Source material: blood. As DNA, the CDR3 is TGTGCCAGCAGCCCGAAAAACGGCTACGAGCAGTACTTC. Translating gives CASSPKNGYEQYF.